There are a few counts of the clone carrying this T cell receptor beta chain. What it binds is unknown. The sample comes from a study of naive and memory T cell subsets. Study-level findings and limits: Each distinct alpha or beta sequence counts as one clonotype.

Sequential positive selection took CD4 T cells first, then CD8 T cells. An equimolar mix of two oligonucleotides served as the beta constant-region primer for TRBC1 and TRBC2. Four rounds of PCR amplified the ligated cDNA using nested alpha and beta constant-region primers plus SP2. Ligation attached a single-stranded oligonucleotide with a 12-nucleotide UMI and the SP2 primer to the cDNA 3' end. MiXCR was run by TCRdb on the UMI-ligation and nested PCR reads, yielding one entry per CDR3 protein. The sample contains 95,000 to 150,000 distinct CDR3 sequences, 36% of which appear only once. This CDR3 spans 13 amino acids. Germline values: CDR1 SEHNR, CDR2 FQNEAQ (reference sequence). V was cut by 6 bases and J by 10 bases, with 18 bases left in between.

The source material was central memory CD4+ T cells from blood. The TCR was taken from a human donor in good health. The rearrangement links TRBV7-9 to TRBJ1-1; TRBD1 is a possible D gene (6 bases). The CDR3 bases are TGTGCCAGCAGGAATTCGGGGGGCCCCGGAGCTTTCTTT. Protein sequence: CASRNSGGPGAFF.